Listed below are T cell receptor beta chains from one sample, sequenced in a study of identical twins. In TCRdb, the 5' RACE reads were re-called with MiXCR into one record per CDR3 protein. The data show about 550,000 distinct CDR3 sequences, more than 20% seen once. The same data also contributed to another study, on yellow fever vaccine responses in identical twins.

Sequencing was done on a sample of CD4+ T cells sorted from blood. The receptors were gathered from a woman younger than 35 in good health. The CDR3 runs from the conserved cysteine through the conserved F or W. D genes are given only for firm matches. Not every row has a clone size; where given, it reads once, few, many or a size class.

CASTRTRNEQFF,TGTGCCAGCACCAGGACTAGGAATGAGCAGTTCTTC,12,TRBV12-3/TRBV12-4,TRBD2,TRBJ2-1,-
CASSLRDRGIFGELFF,TGTGCCAGCAGCTTACGGGACAGGGGTATTTTCGGGGAGCTGTTTTTT,16,TRBV7-2,TRBD1,TRBJ2-2,-
CASSPTQTPPGEQYF,TGTGCCAGCAGCCCGACCCAGACTCCCCCAGGCGAGCAGTACTTC,15,TRBV6-2/TRBV6-3,-,TRBJ2-7,-
CSAARLGFPTSGGLDTQYF,TGCAGTGCTGCCCGATTAGGGTTTCCTACTAGCGGGGGACTAGATACGCAGTATTTT,19,TRBV20-1,TRBD2,TRBJ2-3,many
CASSPGQASSYNEQFF,TGCGCCAGCAGCCCTGGCCAGGCAAGCTCCTACAATGAGCAGTTCTTC,16,TRBV5-1,-,TRBJ2-1,few
CASSLDKGLSSYNEQFF,TGTGCCAGCAGCTTAGATAAGGGATTAAGCTCCTACAATGAGCAGTTCTTC,17,TRBV11-3,-,TRBJ2-1,few
CATSRGAKYNEQFF,TGTGCCACCAGCCGTGGGGCAAAATACAATGAGCAGTTCTTC,14,TRBV15,-,TRBJ2-1,few
CASSLGQGGNIQYF,TGTGCCAGCTCACTGGGACAGGGTGGAAACATTCAGTACTTC,14,TRBV18,TRBD1,TRBJ2-4,-
CASSIDHRVRRETQYF,TGTGCCAGTAGTATAGATCACAGGGTCCGGCGGGAGACCCAGTACTTC,16,TRBV19,-,TRBJ2-5,few
CASSLLDRVVAFF,TGTGCCAGCTCACTCTTGGACAGGGTGGTAGCTTTCTTT,13,TRBV18,TRBD1,TRBJ1-1,-
CASRLGLALTEQFF,TGTGCCAGCCGACTTGGACTAGCCCTTACTGAGCAGTTCTTC,14,TRBV27,TRBD2,TRBJ2-1,-
CASSLGSSGGTDTQYF,TGTGCCAGCAGCTTAGGGAGTAGCGGGGGCACAGATACGCAGTATTTT,16,TRBV7-9,TRBD2,TRBJ2-3,few
CASMRDRVNTEAFF,TGCGCCAGCATGCGGGACAGGGTGAACACTGAAGCTTTCTTT,14,TRBV5-1,TRBD1,TRBJ1-1,few
CASSYDTSGYEQYF,TGTGCCAGCAGTTACGATACTAGCGGCTACGAGCAGTACTTC,14,TRBV6-5,TRBD2,TRBJ2-7,few
CASSMGLSSYEQYF,TGCGCCAGCAGCATGGGACTCAGCTCCTACGAGCAGTACTTC,14,TRBV5-1,-,TRBJ2-7,few
CASSYRQARDTEAFF,TGTGCCAGCAGTTACCGACAGGCAAGGGACACTGAAGCTTTCTTT,15,TRBV12-3/TRBV12-4,-,TRBJ1-1,-
CASSQDPQTSTDTQYF,TGTGCCAGCAGCCAAGACCCACAAACTAGCACAGATACGCAGTATTTT,16,TRBV3-1,-,TRBJ2-3,-
CASSLRRTGGDSPLHF,TGTGCCAGCAGCTTACGGAGGACAGGAGGGGATTCACCCCTCCACTTT,16,TRBV7-9,TRBD1,TRBJ1-6,-
CASLAGGTGELFF,TGTGCCAGTCTAGCGGGGGGGACCGGGGAGCTGTTTTTT,13,TRBV3-1,TRBD2,TRBJ2-2,-
CSAKDPGTPGETQYF,TGCAGTGCCAAAGACCCGGGGACTCCAGGAGAGACCCAGTACTTC,15,TRBV20-1,-,TRBJ2-5,few
CASSQATKGGWQPQHF,TGTGCCAGCAGCCAAGCCACCAAAGGGGGTTGGCAGCCCCAGCATTTT,16,TRBV4-2,-,TRBJ1-5,few
CASSLPSKGGANYGYTF,TGTGCCAGCAGCCTACCCTCAAAGGGAGGAGCTAACTATGGCTACACCTTC,17,TRBV12-3/TRBV12-4,-,TRBJ1-2,few
CASSLAVQYTGELFF,TGTGCCAGCAGCTTAGCGGTCCAGTACACCGGGGAGCTGTTTTTT,15,TRBV11-3,-,TRBJ2-2,few
CASSKGGRQFLKSYNEQFF,TGTGCCAGCAGCAAAGGGGGACGACAGTTCCTAAAGAGCTACAATGAGCAGTTCTTC,19,TRBV28,-,TRBJ2-1,few
CATSVRASGRPTKSDTQYF,TGTGCCACCAGTGTTAGGGCTAGCGGGAGACCGACAAAGTCGGATACGCAGTATTTT,19,TRBV24-1,TRBD2,TRBJ2-3,few
CASSSTGRQQETQYF,TGTGCCAGTAGTTCCACGGGACGGCAACAAGAGACCCAGTACTTC,15,TRBV19,-,TRBJ2-5,few
CASSDGTYNSPLHF,TGTGCCAGCAGTGATGGGACGTATAATTCACCCCTCCACTTT,14,TRBV25-1,-,TRBJ1-6,-